These T cell receptor beta chains were read from a single sample in a study of blood T cell repertoires in COVID-19. The table came from immunoSEQ multiplex PCR; TCRdb's copy has only in-frame clones and leaves some out. The sample includes about 80,000 clones, 80% to 85% of them seen just once. Sequences were obtained from peripheral blood. Every receptor here comes from a man aged 50 to 60 with acute or convalescent COVID-19. Both conserved end residues are part of each CDR3. The D gene is left open where the match is weak. Expanded clones get a size class; other rows say once, few or many, or leave the size out.

-	TRBJ2-1	TRBV3-1/TRBV3-2	-	CASSQMQGSYNEQFF	TGTGCCAGCAGCCAGATGCAGGGCTCCTACAATGAGCAGTTCTTC
-	TRBJ1-1	TRBV4-3	-	CASSQDEGALTEAFF	TGCGCCAGCAGCCAAGATGAAGGGGCGCTCACTGAAGCTTTCTTT
-	TRBJ1-5	TRBV6-5	-	CASSFLGGDQPQHF	TGTGCCAGCAGTTTTCTAGGGGGGGATCAGCCCCAGCATTTT
-	TRBJ2-3	TRBV7-9	-	CASSAYAGGGTQYF	TGTGCCAGCAGCGCATACGCCGGAGGTGGTACGCAGTATTTT
once	TRBJ2-5	TRBV29-1	TRBD1	CSGQGANQETQYF	TGCAGCGGCCAGGGGGCTAATCAAGAGACCCAGTACTTC
-	TRBJ2-3	TRBV9	TRBD2	CASSEGGLGADTQYF	TGTGCCAGCAGCGAAGGGGGACTAGGCGCTGATACGCAGTATTTT
few	TRBJ1-1	TRBV5-1	-	CASSLEGATNTEAFF	TGCGCCAGCAGCTTGGAGGGAGCGACGAACACTGAAGCTTTCTTT
-	TRBJ1-2	TRBV4-3	-	CASSQSISGNYGYTF	TGCGCCAGCAGCCAATCGATCTCGGGTAACTATGGCTACACCTTC
few	TRBJ1-2	TRBV7-2	-	CASSSSGGNYGYTF	TGTGCCAGCAGCTCCTCGGGAGGGAACTATGGCTACACCTTC
few	TRBJ2-5	TRBV7-6	TRBD2	CASSSEYSGTSGQETQYF	TGTGCCAGCAGCTCCGAATACTCCGGGACTAGCGGGCAAGAGACCCAGTACTTC
-	TRBJ2-7	TRBV5-1	TRBD2	CASSLGVTSGGAFTEQYF	TGCGCCAGCAGCCTTGGGGTGACTAGCGGGGGGGCCTTTACCGAGCAGTACTTC
-	TRBJ1-3	TRBV6-5	TRBD1	CASSFGTGSGNTIYF	TGTGCCAGCAGTTTCGGGACAGGGTCTGGAAACACCATATATTTT
-	TRBJ2-6	TRBV10-2	TRBD1	CASRAGGAGANVLTF	TGCGCCAGCAGAGCAGGGGGCGCTGGGGCCAACGTCCTGACTTTC
-	TRBJ2-7	TRBV6-1	TRBD1	CASSEWETGAYEQYF	TGTGCCAGCAGTGAATGGGAGACAGGGGCCTACGAGCAGTACTTC
-	TRBJ1-4	TRBV11-2	-	CASSLGGGTNEKLFF	TGTGCCAGCAGCTTAGGGGGGGGCACTAATGAAAAACTGTTTTTT
-	TRBJ1-2	TRBV12-3/TRBV12-4	-	CASSFTANYGYTF	TGTGCCAGCAGTTTTACAGCTAACTATGGCTACACCTTC
-	TRBJ2-4	TRBV27	TRBD1	CASSLMAGGRNIQYF	TGTGCCAGCAGTTTAATGGCAGGGGGCAGGAACATTCAGTACTTC
-	TRBJ2-1	TRBV6-2/TRBV6-3	TRBD2	CASSYPPGLAAYNEQFF	TGTGCCAGCAGTTACCCACCGGGACTAGCGGCCTACAATGAGCAGTTCTTC
-	TRBJ2-6	TRBV5-1	TRBD1	CASADRGFYGANVLTF	TGCGCCAGCGCGGACAGGGGTTTCTATGGGGCCAACGTCCTGACTTTC
-	TRBJ2-7	TRBV3-1/TRBV3-2	TRBD1	CASSPGQGSFYEQYF	TGTGCCAGCAGCCCTGGACAGGGGTCTTTTTACGAGCAGTACTTC
-	TRBJ2-5	TRBV5-1	-	CASSLGSYRETQYF	TGCGCCAGCAGCTTGGGCTCTTATCGGGAGACCCAGTACTTC
-	TRBJ1-3	TRBV30	-	CAWSVGYAGNTIYF	TGTGCCTGGAGTGTCGGTTATGCTGGAAACACCATATATTTT
-	TRBJ1-5	TRBV19	TRBD1	CASSIRQGYNQPQHF	TGTGCCAGTAGTATCCGACAGGGGTACAATCAGCCCCAGCATTTT
-	TRBJ1-1	TRBV5-1	-	CASRGQPNTEAFF	TGCGCCAGCAGAGGACAGCCGAACACTGAAGCTTTCTTT
-	TRBJ1-1	TRBV9	TRBD1	CASSVPTGEDTEAFF	TGTGCCAGCAGCGTCCCCACAGGGGAGGACACTGAAGCTTTCTTT
-	TRBJ1-2	TRBV12-5	-	CASGMDRGGKSSGYTF	TGTGCTAGTGGCATGGATCGGGGGGGCAAGAGTTCTGGCTACACCTTC
-	TRBJ2-3	TRBV30	TRBD1	CAWSSGGAGTDTQYF	TGTGCCTGGTCCTCAGGGGGCGCCGGCACAGATACGCAGTATTTT
-	TRBJ2-3	TRBV30	TRBD2	CAWMTSGGGTQYF	TGTGCCTGGATGACTAGCGGGGGCGGGACGCAGTATTTT